Following are 32 T cell receptor beta chains from one sample sequenced in a study of Ad26.COV2.S vaccination and SARS-CoV-2 variants (dated by TCRdb to the early 2020s). Libraries were made using the immunoSEQ multiplex PCR assay. Held by TCRdb, this immuneACCESS table contains in-frame sequences only and omits some clones. Under half of the omission traces to an unresolved V gene where checked; the cause of the rest is unknown. Here the sample has hundreds of thousands of clones; 90% occur a single time. The ten largest clones add up to roughly an eighth of the sample. Reading the label with the study, this specimen's treatment or condition is: some 20 received Ad26.COV2.S at low or high dose, single or two shots; roughly 5 received placebo; per-sample allocation not given. For vaccine and placebo recipients, repertoires were sequenced using samples collected on day 63 after the first injection.

Sequencing used peripheral blood, obtained in a trial of Ad26.COV2.S vaccine versus placebo. The source is a person aged 18-65 years who received the Ad26.COV2.S COVID-19 vaccine or a placebo.

The chain employs TRBV9 and TRBJ1-5, with D possibly TRBD1 on 6 matching bases. In germline, CDR1 is SGDLS, CDR2 YYNGEE. V dropped 2 bases and J dropped 6 bases, with 15 bases sitting between them. The CDR3 sequence is 15 residues long. This chain's CDR3 is CASSVGAGGGQPQHF. The CDR3 nucleotides read TGTGCCAGCAGCGTGGGGGCGGGAGGCGGTCAGCCCCAGCATTTT.

This clone was counted a few times. The V gene is TRBV5-1, the J gene TRBJ2-1; weak D call: TRBD1 (6 bases). The germline V gene encodes CDR1 SGHRS and CDR2 YFSETQ. The CDR3 consists of 16 residues. The germline V and J ends were trimmed by 7 bases and 3 bases, with 20 bases remaining between them. This chain's CDR3 is CASEPAGATGYNEQFF. CDR3 DNA sequence: TGCGCCAGCGAGCCGGCAGGGGCGACGGGCTACAATGAGCAGTTCTTC.

This chain joins TRBV2 and TRBJ2-7; tentative D call: TRBD1 (6 bases). Germline V gene sequence: CDR1 SNHLY, CDR2 FYNNEI. CDR3 length: 17 residues. The V end was cut by 6 bases, the J end by 5 bases, with 26 bases between. CDR3: CASSDIGTPGGWDEQYF. In DNA form, the CDR3 reads TGTGCCAGCAGCGATATCGGGACACCGGGTGGATGGGACGAGCAGTACTTC.

This clone was found once. The chain is built from TRBV7-6 and TRBJ2-5, with 8 bases that match TRBD2. Per the germline V gene, CDR1 is SGHVS and CDR2 is FNYEAQ. J lost 4 bases, V lost 5 bases, and 9 bases had no gene match. The CDR3 covers 15 residues. CDR3 in amino acids: CASSKPLGLAETQYF. The CDR3 coding sequence is TGTGCCAGCAGCAAACCCCTCGGACTAGCAGAGACCCAGTACTTC.

V usage is TRBV29-1 and J usage is TRBJ1-1; the D is unclear. Per the germline V gene, CDR1 is SQVTM and CDR2 is ANQGSEA. Deletions cut 5 bases from V and 5 bases from J, with 6 bases between. The CDR3 is 10 residues long. CDR3 sequence (DNA): TGCAGCGTTCAGGCAACTGAAGCTTTCTTT. It is translated as CSVQATEAFF.

This chain links TRBV7-2 with TRBJ2-5; 7 bases agree with TRBD1. This CDR3 contains 13 residues. J gave up 4 bases and V 4 bases, and 3 bases lay outside the gene matches. Germline V CDR1 and CDR2: SGHTA, FQGNSA. This CDR3 reads CASSYNRGETQYF. CDR3 nucleotides: TGTGCCAGCAGCTATAACAGGGGAGAGACCCAGTACTTC.

The rearrangement uses TRBV7-3 and TRBJ2-7, with TRBD2 matching 12 bases. V was clipped by 2 bases and J by 4 bases; unmatched bases: 3. CDR3 length: 15 amino acids. The germline V gene has CDR1 SGHTA and CDR2 FQGTGA. The CDR3 DNA is TGTGCCAGCAGCTTAGGGACTAGCGGGTCTTACGAGCAGTACTTC. This codes for CASSLGTSGSYEQYF. Full variable domain (missing parts from reference TRBV7-3 and TRBJ2-7): GAGVSQTPSNKVTEKGKYVELRCDPISGHTALYWYRQSLGQGPEFLIYFQGTGAADDSGLPNDRFFAVRPEGSVSTLKIQRTERGDSAVYLCASSLGTSGSYEQYFGPGTRLTVT.

This chain links TRBV4-3 with TRBJ2-3; 10 bases align to TRBD2. V shed 1 base, J shed 3 bases, and the junction held 1 base outside the gene matches. Germline CDR1 and CDR2: LGHNA and YSLEER. CDR3 length: 15 residues. CDR3 sequence: CASSQGAGGTDTQYF. The CDR3 region has the DNA TGCGCCAGCAGCCAAGGAGCGGGAGGGACAGATACGCAGTATTTT.

The chain uses TRBV5-6 and TRBJ2-7; 8 bases line up with TRBD1. CDR3 length equals 15 residues. With V trimmed by 5 bases and J by 3 bases, 10 bases remained unmatched. Germline V lookup: CDR1 SGHDT, CDR2 YYEEEE. CDR3 bases: TGTGCCAGCAGTCGATCGGACAGGGAGCGCTACGAGCAGTACTTC. Translating gives CASSRSDRERYEQYF.

This rearrangement joins TRBV7-9 to TRBJ2-3, with 8 positions matching TRBD2. Germline CDR1 and CDR2: SEHNR and FQNEAQ (reference sequence). The CDR3 runs to 15 residues. J was trimmed by 4 bases and V by 1 base; bases with no gene match: 4. The CDR3 nucleotides are TGTGCCAGCAGCTTAGAGCGGGAGAAGGCAGATACGCAGTATTTT. Residues: CASSLEREKADTQYF.

The table lists this clone with a count of one. This chain uses TRBV28 with TRBJ1-4; 8 bases agree with TRBD1. Germline V gene lookup returns CDR1 MDHEN and CDR2 SYDVKM. CDR3 size: 14 residues. V gave up 5 bases and J gave up 8 bases; unmatched junction bases: 7. The CDR3 DNA reads as TGTGCCAGCAGTGCGACAGGGGAGTCGGAAAAACTGTTTTTT. As protein: CASSATGESEKLFF.

This chain joins TRBV2 and TRBJ1-6, with D unresolved. Germline assignment: CDR1 SNHLY and CDR2 FYNNEI. Trimming took 2 bases from V and 14 from J, leaving 13 bases between them. There are 13 residues in the CDR3. Here the CDR3 reads CASSETDGPALHF. CDR3 in DNA: TGTGCCAGCAGTGAAACGGATGGGCCAGCCCTCCACTTT.

The chain employs TRBV11-2 and TRBJ2-1; 13 nucleotides agree with TRBD2. The CDR3 extends over 17 amino acids. Germline lookup yields CDR1 SGHAT and CDR2 FQNNGV. V was pared by 5 bases and J by 4 bases, with 8 bases of the junction left unmatched. Here the CDR3 reads CASSELAGGPGYNEQFF. The CDR3 nucleotides read TGTGCCAGCAGCGAACTAGCGGGAGGGCCGGGGTACAATGAGCAGTTCTTC. The variable domain in full, completed from reference TRBV11-2 and TRBJ2-1, reads EAGVAQSPRYKIIEKRQSVAFWCNPISGHATLYWYQQILGQGPKLLIQFQNNGVVDDSQLPKDRFSAERLKGVDSTLKIQPAKLEDSAVYLCASSELAGGPGYNEQFFGPGTRLTVL.

CDR3 in DNA: TGTGCCAGCAGTGAGGGAGGCGGGATGTCCAATCGCGCCTACGAGCAGTACTTC. It translates to CASSEGGGMSNRAYEQYF. The chain couples TRBV6-1 to TRBJ2-7; TRBD2 is a possible D gene (6 bases). Trimming removed 3 bases from V and 2 bases from J, with 23 bases in between. The CDR3 is 18 amino acids. Germline-derived CDR1 and CDR2 are MNHNS and SASEGT.

This sequence joins TRBV6-5 and TRBJ2-1; D gene unclear. Per the germline V gene, CDR1 is MNHEY and CDR2 is SVGAGI. Deletions cut 2 bases from V and 0 bases from J, with 11 bases between. This CDR3 region has 16 residues. CDR3 bases: TGTGCCAGCAGTTACAAGGGCGAGAGCTCCTACAATGAGCAGTTCTTC. Its protein is CASSYKGESSYNEQFF.

This chain links TRBV11-2 with TRBJ2-2; 10 bases align to TRBD1. The CDR3 has 19 amino acids. V was clipped by 1 base and J by 3 bases; unmatched bases: 11. Germline CDR1 SGHAT, CDR2 FQNNGV. The CDR3 sequence: CASSLVGTGALGDTGELFF. The CDR3 coding sequence is TGTGCCAGCAGCTTAGTTGGGACAGGGGCCCTAGGGGACACCGGGGAGCTGTTTTTT.

The gene calls are TRBV9 and TRBJ1-1, with 7 bases that match TRBD1. The V segment lost 0 bases and the J segment 10 bases; nucleotides outside the gene matches: 6. From germline, CDR1 is SGDLS and CDR2 YYNGEE. CDR3 length equals 13 residues. CDR3 coding DNA: TGTGCCAGCAGCGTAGGAGAAGGGGGCCTAGCTTTCTTT. It translates to CASSVGEGGLAFF.

CDR3 in DNA: TGTGCCAGCAGTTTGGACAGTATTGATGGCTACACCTTC. Translating gives CASSLDSIDGYTF. This chain uses TRBV28 with TRBJ1-2; TRBD1 might be the D (6 bases). CDR3 length: 13 residues. Germline loops: CDR1 MDHEN, CDR2 SYDVKM. Trimming took 3 bases from V and 6 from J, leaving 11 bases between them.

The V gene is TRBV6-5, the J gene TRBJ2-7, with D possibly matching TRBD1 (6 bases). Per germline, CDR1 MNHEY and CDR2 SVGAGI. This CDR3 has 14 residues. The V and J ends lost 6 bases and 0 bases respectively, with 12 bases between them. CDR3 region: CASSLDSYSYEQYF. The CDR3 DNA reads TGTGCCAGCAGCCTGGACAGCTACTCCTACGAGCAGTACTTC.

The chain joins TRBV4-3 to TRBJ2-2, with D perhaps TRBD2 (6 bases). The V gene lost 2 bases and the J gene lost 6 bases, with 10 bases spanning the gap. The CDR3 is 14 amino acids. CDR1 LGHNA and CDR2 YSLEER come from the germline V gene. Here the CDR3 DNA reads TGCGCCAGCAGCCAAAACTGGGGGGCCGGGGAGCTGTTTTTT. Protein sequence: CASSQNWGAGELFF.

V gene TRBV19 combines with J gene TRBJ2-3, with 8 positions matching TRBD2. The CDR3 sequence is 17 residues long. Germline V gene data show CDR1 as LNHDA and CDR2 as SQIVND (reference sequence). Trimming cost V 6 bases and J 2 bases; bases outside gene matches: 13. CDR3 DNA: TGTGCCAGTAGGCCCCAAGCGGCTAGCGGGTTCACAGATACGCAGTATTTT. This translates into CASRPQAASGFTDTQYF.

J is TRBJ1-2 and V is TRBV7-9; TRBD1 matches at 8 bases. V trimming: 3 bases; J trimming: 14 bases; junction bases outside the gene matches: 5. This CDR3 region has 11 residues. Germline V gene lookup returns CDR1 SEHNR and CDR2 FQNEAQ (reference sequence). CDR3 region: CASSFGQGCTF. The CDR3 DNA follows: TGTGCCAGCAGCTTCGGACAGGGCTGTACCTTC.

The CDR3 spells CASSLETGELFF. The CDR3 DNA reads as TGCGCCAGCAGCTTAGAAACCGGGGAGCTGTTTTTT. This rearrangement joins TRBV5-1 to TRBJ2-2; D is uncertain. Germline assignment: CDR1 SGHRS and CDR2 YFSETQ. This CDR3 is 12 amino acids long. The V and J ends lost 2 bases and 5 bases respectively, with 4 bases between them.

The rearrangement links TRBV28 to TRBJ2-2; tentatively, D is TRBD2 (5 bases). Trimming took 7 bases from V and 5 from J, leaving 8 bases between them. The CDR3 consists of 12 residues. Germline CDR1 and CDR2: MDHEN and SYDVKM. The CDR3 region has the DNA TGTGCCAGCATAGGCGGGACCGGGGAGCTGTTTTTT. Protein: CASIGGTGELFF.

J is TRBJ2-2 and V is TRBV18; 8 positions agree with TRBD1. The junction had 6 bases not matched to a gene; V was cut back by 5 bases and J by 7 bases. Germline values: CDR1 KGHSH, CDR2 LQKENI. The length of the CDR3 is 14 residues. As DNA, the CDR3 is TGTGCCAGCTCAGAAGGACAGGGAATCGGGGAGCTGTTTTTT. It specifies CASSEGQGIGELFF.

This rearrangement joins TRBV5-4 to TRBJ1-2; 8 bases map to TRBD1. V lost 2 bases, J lost 2 bases, and 5 bases stayed unmatched. Germline V gene sequence: CDR1 SGHNT, CDR2 YYREEE (reference sequence). The CDR3 extends over 15 amino acids. The CDR3 loop is CASSFFRGQNYGYTF. DNA of the CDR3: TGTGCCAGCAGCTTTTTCAGGGGGCAAAACTATGGCTACACCTTC.

The chain recombines TRBV28 with TRBJ2-7, with TRBD1 as a possible D gene (6 bases). This CDR3 contains 16 residues. V lost 4 bases and J lost 6, with 22 bases in between. Germline CDR1 reads MDHEN; CDR2 reads SYDVKM. The CDR3 sequence is CASSSAGAGPIREQYF. CDR3 bases: TGTGCCAGCAGTTCGGCAGGGGCCGGTCCCATCCGCGAGCAGTACTTC.

The chain couples TRBV6-5 to TRBJ2-7; 11 bases map to TRBD1. The V segment lost 6 bases and the J segment 4 bases; nucleotides outside the gene matches: 8. The germline CDR1 and CDR2 sequences are MNHEY and SVGAGI. The length of the CDR3 is 15 residues. CDR3 bases: TGTGCCAGCAGCATGGACAGGGGGCTTAATTACGAGCAGTACTTC. Translation: CASSMDRGLNYEQYF.

This sequence joins TRBV30 and TRBJ1-1; 10 nucleotides line up with TRBD1. CDR1 is GTSNPN, CDR2 SVGIG, per germline (reference sequence). The ends lost 0 bases at V and 0 bases at J; junction bases unmatched: 4. The CDR3 totals 16 residues. Here the CDR3 reads CAWSVGTGVMNTEAFF. CDR3 DNA: TGTGCCTGGAGTGTAGGGACAGGGGTTATGAACACTGAAGCTTTCTTT.

The chain carries TRBV27 and TRBJ2-7; TRBD1 matches 9 bases. Germline CDR1 MNHEY, CDR2 SMNVEV (reference sequence). The CDR3 sequence is 13 residues long. V was pared by 6 bases and J by 3 bases, with 3 bases of the junction left unmatched. CDR3 residues: CASRRTGVYEQYF. CDR3 nucleotides: TGTGCCAGCAGACGGACAGGGGTCTACGAGCAGTACTTC.

The chain has TRBV7-3 and TRBJ2-7, with 8 bases identical to TRBD2. The J segment lost 3 bases and the V segment lost 2 bases, leaving 3 bases of the junction unmatched. Looked up from germline, CDR1 is SGHTA and CDR2 is FQGTGA. The CDR3 totals 14 residues. CDR3 in DNA: TGTGCCAGCAGCTTAGGGGGACTAGGCTACGAGCAGTACTTC. It encodes CASSLGGLGYEQYF.

The J gene is TRBJ2-3, the V gene TRBV4-1; D call uncertain. The germline V gene encodes CDR1 MGHRA and CDR2 YSYEKL. Between the trimmed V and J ends, which lost 0 bases and 0 bases, there was a span of 7 bases. CDR3 size: 15 residues. The CDR3 reads CASSQDVGSTDTQYF. The CDR3 DNA reads TGCGCCAGCAGCCAAGACGTGGGGAGCACAGATACGCAGTATTTT.